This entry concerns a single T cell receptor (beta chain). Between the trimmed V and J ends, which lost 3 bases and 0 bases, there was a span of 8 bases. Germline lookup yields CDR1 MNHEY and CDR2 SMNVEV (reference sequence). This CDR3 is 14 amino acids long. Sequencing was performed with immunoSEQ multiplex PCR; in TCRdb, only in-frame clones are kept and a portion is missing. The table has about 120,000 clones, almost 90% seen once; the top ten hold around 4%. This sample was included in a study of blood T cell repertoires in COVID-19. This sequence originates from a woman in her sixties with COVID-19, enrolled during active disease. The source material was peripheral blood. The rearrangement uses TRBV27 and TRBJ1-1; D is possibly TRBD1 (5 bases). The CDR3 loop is CASSLAGLNTEAFF. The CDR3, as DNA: TGTGCCAGCAGTTTGGCAGGGTTGAACACTGAAGCTTTCTTT.